The 16 T cell receptor beta chains in this list originate from one sample, sequenced in a study of shared clonotypes between healthy human individuals. Clones were read by immunoSEQ multiplex PCR, and TCRdb kept only the in-frame ones, dropping some. Of 2 million to 2.5 million clones in the sample, about 95% are singletons; the top ten hold 0.13%. Material for sequencing was naive CD4+ T cells sorted from blood. As for subset: CD45RA+ positively selected. These receptor sequences come from a young man in good health.

The V gene is TRBV6-1, the J gene TRBJ2-5, with a weak D call TRBD2 (6 bases). Looked up from germline, CDR1 is MNHNS and CDR2 is SASEGT. CDR3 length: 15 amino acids. Deletions cut 6 bases from V and 4 bases from J, with 18 bases between. The DNA for the CDR3 is TGTGCCAGCAGAGGTTGGGACTCGCCGGGAGAGACCCAGTACTTC. Protein: CASRGWDSPGETQYF.

The V and J genes are TRBV11-2 and TRBJ2-2; 8 bases fit TRBD2. This CDR3 is built from 16 residues. With 6 bases clipped from V and 6 bases from J, the junction kept 12 bases outside the gene matches. Germline-derived CDR1 and CDR2 are SGHAT and FQNNGV. CDR3 protein: CASRTPGLDASGELFF. The DNA of the CDR3 is TGTGCCAGCAGGACGCCGGGACTAGATGCGTCCGGGGAGCTGTTTTTT.

This rearrangement joins TRBV27 to TRBJ1-2, with 8 bases fitting TRBD1. The J segment lost 4 bases and the V segment lost 5 bases, leaving 12 bases of the junction unmatched. Germline-derived CDR1 and CDR2 are MNHEY and SMNVEV (reference sequence). The CDR3 totals 16 residues. The CDR3 coding sequence is TGTGCCAGCAGTCAAAACACAGGGGGAAGGGGCTATGGCTACACCTTC. Its protein product is CASSQNTGGRGYGYTF.

The gene calls are TRBV19 and TRBJ1-2; no definite D call. The V end lost 7 bases, the J end lost 3 bases, and 15 bases lay between the germline ends. CDR1 and CDR2 (germline): LNHDA, SQIVND (reference sequence). CDR3 length equals 14 residues. The CDR3 DNA reads TGTGCCAGTACTCCCCGTGGTAGAGACTATGGCTACACCTTC. Protein sequence: CASTPRGRDYGYTF.

The chain has TRBV7-9 and TRBJ1-1, with TRBD1 as a possible D gene (6 bases). The germline gives CDR1 SEHNR, CDR2 FQNEAQ (reference sequence). The CDR3 totals 15 residues. V shed 0 bases and J shed 1 base, with 9 bases lying between them. CDR3 amino acids: CASSLAGTTNTEAFF. CDR3 DNA sequence: TGTGCCAGCAGCTTAGCAGGGACAACGAACACTGAAGCTTTCTTT.

Regarding this clone: Other DNA sequences of this sample code for an identical CDR3. The V call is TRBV11-3, the J call TRBJ2-3; a weak D match, TRBD1 (5 bases). CDR3 length: 13 amino acids. With 2 bases removed from V and 3 bases from J, the gap between germline ends came to 6 bases. Germline V gene data show CDR1 as SGHNT and CDR2 as YENEEA. The CDR3 DNA follows: TGTGCCAGCAGCTTAAGGGGTACAGATACGCAGTATTTT. It specifies CASSLRGTDTQYF.

Concerning this clone itself: The same CDR3 is also encoded by other DNA sequences in this sample. In DNA form, the CDR3 reads TGTGCCAGCAGTTACGGGCAAATGAACACTGAAGCTTTCTTT. Its protein product is CASSYGQMNTEAFF. The rearrangement joins TRBV6-5 to TRBJ1-1; D is uncertain. The CDR3 is 14 residues long. Per the germline V gene, CDR1 is MNHEY and CDR2 is SVGAGI. The ends were cut back, 2 bases at V and 0 bases at J, with 7 bases in the middle.

A note on this clone: In the same sample, other DNA sequences code for this CDR3. The gene calls are TRBV6-1 and TRBJ1-3; weak D call: TRBD1 (5 bases). V was cut by 0 bases and J by 2 bases, with 8 bases left in between. The CDR3 totals 15 residues. CDR1 is MNHNS, CDR2 SASEGT, per germline. The CDR3 nucleotides are TGTGCCAGCAGTGAAGCAGGGGCGGCTGGAAACACCATATATTTT. It encodes CASSEAGAAGNTIYF.

The genes are TRBV11-3 and TRBJ2-1; D is possibly TRBD1 (6 bases). Germline V CDR1 and CDR2: SGHNT, YENEEA. The CDR3 is 15 amino acids. With 1 base removed from V and 5 bases from J, the gap between germline ends came to 12 bases. CDR3: CASSLVSQGNNEQFF. CDR3 sequence (DNA): TGTGCCAGCAGCTTAGTTTCTCAGGGGAACAATGAGCAGTTCTTC.

CDR3 in DNA: TGTGCCAGCAGCGATAATAAGGCAGATACGCAGTATTTT. It codes for CASSDNKADTQYF. This chain connects TRBV9 to TRBJ2-3; D remains ambiguous. The CDR3 totals 13 residues. V was cut by 3 bases and J by 4 bases, with 9 bases left in between. In germline, CDR1 is SGDLS, CDR2 YYNGEE.

In this sample, this clone turned up once. The rearrangement joins TRBV7-4 to TRBJ1-5; D gene uncertain. V lost 1 base, J lost 1 base, and 8 bases lay in between. CDR1 is SGHVT and CDR2 is SQSDAQ in the germline V gene. The CDR3 sequence is 15 residues long. Here the CDR3 reads CASSLEGGSNQPQHF. CDR3 DNA sequence: TGTGCCAGCAGCTTAGAAGGTGGGAGCAATCAGCCCCAGCATTTT.

The genes are TRBV28 and TRBJ2-3, with 10 bases that match TRBD1. The germline V gene encodes CDR1 MDHEN and CDR2 SYDVKM. The CDR3 has 15 residues. Germline trimming cut 4 bases from V and 4 bases from J; bases unmatched to any gene: 5. The CDR3 loop reads CASSSLTGGADTQYF. For the CDR3, the DNA is TGTGCCAGCAGTTCGCTGACAGGGGGCGCAGATACGCAGTATTTT. The full variable domain, completed using reference TRBV28 and TRBJ2-3, is DVKVTQSSRYLVKRTGEKVFLECVQDMDHENMFWYRQDPGLGLRLIYFSYDVKMKEKGDIPEGYSVSREKKERFSLILESASTNQTSMYLCASSSLTGGADTQYFGPGTRLTVL.

Only a few counts were recorded for this clone. This chain links TRBV4-3 with TRBJ1-5, with D unresolved. This CDR3 is built from 15 residues. Deletions cut 0 bases from V and 0 bases from J, with 6 bases between. Germline assignment: CDR1 LGHNA and CDR2 YSLEER. CDR3 DNA: TGCGCCAGCAGCCAAGATCGGAGTAGCAATCAGCCCCAGCATTTT. Encoded protein: CASSQDRSSNQPQHF.

A remark on this clone: In the same sample, other DNA sequences code for this CDR3. V is TRBV18 and J is TRBJ1-6, with 8 bases lining up with TRBD1. Germline CDR1 is KGHSH and CDR2 is LQKENI. Germline trimming cut 1 base from V and 7 bases from J; bases unmatched to any gene: 3. The CDR3 is 15 amino acids. CDR3 bases: TGTGCCAGCTCACCACTAACAGGGGGGAATTCACCCCTCCACTTT. Amino acids: CASSPLTGGNSPLHF.

The chain is built from TRBV5-8 and TRBJ2-2, with 9 bases matching TRBD1. The trim removed 0 bases at V and 5 bases at J, leaving 11 bases unmatched. Germline CDR1 reads SGHTS; CDR2 reads YDEGEE. The CDR3 covers 18 residues. The CDR3 protein is CASSLETGGTYGTGELFF. In DNA form, the CDR3 reads TGTGCCAGCAGCTTGGAAACAGGGGGCACCTACGGAACCGGGGAGCTGTTTTTT.

This sequence joins TRBV4-1 and TRBJ2-3, with 12 bases that match TRBD2. The length of the CDR3 is 20 residues. Germline trimming cut 4 bases from V and 6 bases from J; bases unmatched to any gene: 20. The germline V gene encodes CDR1 MGHRA and CDR2 YSYEKL. CDR3 protein: CASSRTRTSGGPPMGDTQYF. Written as DNA, the CDR3 is TGCGCCAGCAGCCGAACCCGTACTAGCGGGGGGCCTCCGATGGGGGATACGCAGTATTTT.